This T cell receptor beta chain stems from a study of graft-versus-host responses after intestinal transplantation. Study overall: Multivisceral, liver-intestinal, or isolated intestinal transplants were performed in recipients.

The CDR3 runs to 15 residues. V was shortened by 0 bases and J by 2 bases, with 9 bases between the two germline ends. Germline V gene lookup returns CDR1 LGHNA and CDR2 YNFKEQ. Study-wide results and limits: Individuals carrying graft-donor T cell macrochimerism showed high graft-versus-host to host-versus-graft clonal ratios in allografts. GvH clones were identified in recipient marrow, with some first appearing in ileum or blood.

TCRdb's table, derived via immunoSEQ multiplex PCR, lists solely in-frame clones and lacks some. This sample has approximately 46,000 clones, with roughly 80% found just once. As concerns this clone: Its antigen remains unidentified.

This clonotype originated in a human donor who was the organ donor for an intestinal transplant. Here the sequenced sample was unstimulated CD4+ T cells sorted from spleen or lymph node cells, taken before transplant. V usage is TRBV4-2 and J usage is TRBJ2-3; D unclear. This CDR3 is CASSQESGNTDTQYF. CDR3 sequence (DNA): TGTGCCAGCAGCCAAGAGTCCGGAAACACAGATACGCAGTATTTT.